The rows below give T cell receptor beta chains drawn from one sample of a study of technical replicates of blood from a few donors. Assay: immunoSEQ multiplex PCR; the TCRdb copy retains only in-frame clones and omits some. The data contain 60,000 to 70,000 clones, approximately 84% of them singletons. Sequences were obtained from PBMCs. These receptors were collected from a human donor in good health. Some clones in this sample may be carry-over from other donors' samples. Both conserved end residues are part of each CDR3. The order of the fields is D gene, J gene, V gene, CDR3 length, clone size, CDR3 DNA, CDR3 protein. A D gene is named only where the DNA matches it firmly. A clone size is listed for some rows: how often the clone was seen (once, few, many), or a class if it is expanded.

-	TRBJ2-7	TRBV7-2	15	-	TGTGCCAGCAGCTTTGACCGGACAGAAATTTACGAGCAGTACTTC	CASSFDRTEIYEQYF
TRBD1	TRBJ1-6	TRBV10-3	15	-	TGTGCCATCAGTTTCCGGGACAGCAGGAATTCACCCCTCCACTTT	CAISFRDSRNSPLHF
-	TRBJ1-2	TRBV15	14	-	TGTGCCACCAGCAGAGAGGGGGACTCTTGGGGCTACACCTTC	CATSREGDSWGYTF
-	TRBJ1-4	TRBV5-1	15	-	TGCGCCAGCAGCCCTCAGCGTGGCACTAATGAAAAACTGTTTTTT	CASSPQRGTNEKLFF
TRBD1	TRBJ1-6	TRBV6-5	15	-	TGTGCCAGCAGAAGACAGGGCAATACTAATTCACCCCTCCACTTT	CASRRQGNTNSPLHF
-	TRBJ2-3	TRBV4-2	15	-	TGTGCCAGCAGCCAACGCTACTGGAGCACAGATACGCAGTATTTT	CASSQRYWSTDTQYF
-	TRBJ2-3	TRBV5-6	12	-	TGTGCCAGCAGCTTGATGTCGGATACGCAGTATTTT	CASSLMSDTQYF
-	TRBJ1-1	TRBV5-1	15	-	TGCGCCAGCAGCCGGTTCGACAGGAGGAGCACTGAAGCTTTCTTT	CASSRFDRRSTEAFF
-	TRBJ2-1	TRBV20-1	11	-	TGCAGTGCCCCCTCGGGCAATGAGCAGTTCTTC	CSAPSGNEQFF
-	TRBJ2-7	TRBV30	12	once	TGTGCCTGGGATCGCGGCCGGTACGAGCAGTACTTC	CAWDRGRYEQYF
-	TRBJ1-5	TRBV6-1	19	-	TGTGCCAGCAGTGAAGAAGTTGCGGGGGCGTTTTCGGTGGGTCAGCCCCAGCATTTT	CASSEEVAGAFSVGQPQHF
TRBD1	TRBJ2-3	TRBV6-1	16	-	TGTGCCAGCAGTGAACGGGCAGGGGGATTCCCAGATACGCAGTATTTT	CASSERAGGFPDTQYF
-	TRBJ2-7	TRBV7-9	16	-	TGTGCCAGCAGCTTAGCGGGAGGCCCCTCGGTGTACGAGCAGTACTTC	CASSLAGGPSVYEQYF
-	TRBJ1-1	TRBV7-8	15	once	TGTGCCAGCAGCTTAGTTCCGGGTCTGAACACTGAAGCTTTCTTT	CASSLVPGLNTEAFF
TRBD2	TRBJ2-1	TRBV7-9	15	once	TGTGCCAGCAGCCGCCGGGAGGGAACCTACAATGAGCAGTTCTTC	CASSRREGTYNEQFF
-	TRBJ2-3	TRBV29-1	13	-	TGCAGCGCTAGAGCGGCTGGCACAGATACGCAGTATTTT	CSARAAGTDTQYF
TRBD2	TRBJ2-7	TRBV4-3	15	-	TGCGCCAGCAGCCAACTAGCGGGGGGCTCCTACGAGCAGTACTTC	CASSQLAGGSYEQYF
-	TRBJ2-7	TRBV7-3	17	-	TGTGCCAGCAGCTTAACGGGCTCGGGAGATTTTCAAGCCGAGCAGTACTTC	CASSLTGSGDFQAEQYF
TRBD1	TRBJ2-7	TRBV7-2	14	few	TGTGCCAGCAGTCCCGGACAGGGGAGGCACGAGCAGTACTTC	CASSPGQGRHEQYF
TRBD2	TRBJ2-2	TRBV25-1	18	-	TGTGCCAGCAGTGATTTTAGCGGGGGCCCTCTGAACACCGGGGAGCTGTTTTTT	CASSDFSGGPLNTGELFF
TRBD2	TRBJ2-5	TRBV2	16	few	TGTGCCAGCAGGGGGACTAGCGGGAGTAGGCGAGAGACCCAGTACTTC	CASRGTSGSRRETQYF
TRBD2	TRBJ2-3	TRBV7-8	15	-	TGTGCCAGCAGCAAGGGGAGCGGGAGAACAGATACGCAGTATTTT	CASSKGSGRTDTQYF
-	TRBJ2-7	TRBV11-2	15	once	TGTGCCAGCAGCTTAAGCGGAGGAGGCACCTACGAGCAGTACTTC	CASSLSGGGTYEQYF
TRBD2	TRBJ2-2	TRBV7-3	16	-	TGTGCCAGCAGCTTACGGGGAGGGTCGGTCACCGGGGAGCTGTTTTTT	CASSLRGGSVTGELFF
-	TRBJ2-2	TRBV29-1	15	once	TGCAGCGTAAACCCGGACCCGCGGGTCACCGGGGAGCTGTTTTTT	CSVNPDPRVTGELFF
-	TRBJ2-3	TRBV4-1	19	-	TGCGCCAGCAGCCAAGACAGGCCCGGAGGGGTACTACACACAGATACGCAGTATTTT	CASSQDRPGGVLHTDTQYF
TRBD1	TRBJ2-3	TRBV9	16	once	TGTGCCAGCAGCGTAGTGGGACAGCCCCTAACAGATACGCAGTATTTT	CASSVVGQPLTDTQYF
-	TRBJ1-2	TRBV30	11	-	TGTGCCTGGAGGGGCGGGCGCGGCTACACCTTC	CAWRGGRGYTF
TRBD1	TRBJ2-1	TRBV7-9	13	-	TGTGCCAGCAGCCCCGGGACAGTCAATGAGCAGTTCTTC	CASSPGTVNEQFF
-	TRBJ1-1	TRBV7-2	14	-	TGTGCCAGCAGCTTTAACGGCGGGAACACTGAAGCTTTCTTT	CASSFNGGNTEAFF
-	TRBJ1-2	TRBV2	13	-	TGTGCCAGCACCCAAGACAGAGTACAAGGGTACACCTTC	CASTQDRVQGYTF
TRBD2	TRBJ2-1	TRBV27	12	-	TGTGCCAGCAGTTTTCTAGCGGATGAGCAGTTCTTC	CASSFLADEQFF
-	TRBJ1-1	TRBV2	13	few	TGTGCCAGCAGTGAACGCAGGGTTACTGAAGCTTTCTTT	CASSERRVTEAFF
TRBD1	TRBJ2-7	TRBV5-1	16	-	TGCGCCAGCAGCAATATGGCCGGGACAGGGAGCGACGAGCAGTACTTC	CASSNMAGTGSDEQYF
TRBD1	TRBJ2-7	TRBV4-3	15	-	TGCGCCAGCAGCTTCCAGACGGGGACAGGGCTCGAGCAGTACTTC	CASSFQTGTGLEQYF
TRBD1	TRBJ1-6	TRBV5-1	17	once	TGCGCCAGCAGCCCGGCACTCCCGGGACAGGATAATTCACCCCTCCACTTT	CASSPALPGQDNSPLHF
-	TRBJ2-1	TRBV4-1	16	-	TGCGCCAGCAGCCCGCCGGGTCATAGCTCCTACAATGAGCAGTTCTTC	CASSPPGHSSYNEQFF
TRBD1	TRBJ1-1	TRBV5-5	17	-	TGTGCCGGCAGCTTGTTTTCGACAGCAGGGGGAAACACTGAAGCTTTCTTT	CAGSLFSTAGGNTEAFF
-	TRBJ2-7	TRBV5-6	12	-	TGTGCCAGCAGCCAACTTTCCTACGAGCAGTACTTC	CASSQLSYEQYF
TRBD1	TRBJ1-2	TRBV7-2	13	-	TGTGCCAGCAGCCCAGACAGGGGAGGCGGCTACACCTTC	CASSPDRGGGYTF
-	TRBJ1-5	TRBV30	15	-	TGTGCCTGGAGTGCGAGCAGCACAGGAGTTCAGCCCCAGCATTTT	CAWSASSTGVQPQHF
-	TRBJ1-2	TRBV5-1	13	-	TGCGCCAGCAGCTTGGGCAGGCCCTATGGCTACACCTTC	CASSLGRPYGYTF
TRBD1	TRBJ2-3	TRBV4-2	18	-	TGTGCCAGCAGCCTCGAACAGGGGACAGGGGAGGGCACAGATACGCAGTATTTT	CASSLEQGTGEGTDTQYF
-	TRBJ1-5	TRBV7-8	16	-	TGTGCCAGCAGCTCACCAACAGGGAGCGGCAATCAGCCCCAGCATTTT	CASSSPTGSGNQPQHF
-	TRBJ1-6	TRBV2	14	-	TGTGCCAGCAGTGAAACTAGGGTTAATTCACCCCTCCACTTT	CASSETRVNSPLHF
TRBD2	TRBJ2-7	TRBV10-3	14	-	TGTGCCATCAGTGGTGGTAGCGGGAGCTACGAGCAGTACTTC	CAISGGSGSYEQYF
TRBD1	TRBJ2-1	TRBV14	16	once	TGTGCCAGCAGCCCTCTTGGGACAGGGGGTCGGGGTGAGCAGTTCTTC	CASSPLGTGGRGEQFF
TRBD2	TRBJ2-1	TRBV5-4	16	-	TGTGCCAGCAGCTTTTATACGGGGGGGGATTACAATGAGCAGTTCTTC	CASSFYTGGDYNEQFF
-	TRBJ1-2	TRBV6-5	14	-	TGTGCCAGCAGTTACTCTCCAACTAGCTATGGCTACACCTTC	CASSYSPTSYGYTF
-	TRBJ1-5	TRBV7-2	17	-	TGTGCCAGCAGCTTAATGGGGGGGGAGTTTGGCAATCAGCCCCAGCATTTT	CASSLMGGEFGNQPQHF
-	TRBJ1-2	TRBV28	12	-	TGTGCCAGCCAAGCCAACCACTATAGCTACACCTTC	CASQANHYSYTF
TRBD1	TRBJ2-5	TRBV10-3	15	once	TGTGCCATCAGCTCCGGGACAGGGTCTCAAGAGACCCAGTACTTC	CAISSGTGSQETQYF
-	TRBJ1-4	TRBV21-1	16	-	TGTGCCAGCAGCCCTCCGGGGGTCGGCTTTAATGAAAAACTGTTTTTT	CASSPPGVGFNEKLFF
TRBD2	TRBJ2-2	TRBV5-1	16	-	TGCGCCAGCAGCTCCTCGCTAGCGGGGTTCGCCGGGGAGCTGTTTTTT	CASSSSLAGFAGELFF
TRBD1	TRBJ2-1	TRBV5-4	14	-	TGTGCCAGCAGCGCATACAGGGGCCACAATGAGCAGTTCTTC	CASSAYRGHNEQFF